The following is a T cell receptor beta chain sequence with its context. The entry originates in a study of T cell responses to AZD1222 COVID-19 vaccine. Losses at the gene ends were 5 bases for V and 7 bases for J; bases not matched to a gene: 11. The CDR3 length is 16 residues. The germline CDR1 and CDR2 sequences are SGHNT and YENEEA. The assay was immunoSEQ multiplex PCR, and TCRdb's table has in-frame clones only and misses some. The table lists about 210,000 clones, around 94% of them singletons, with about 1.5% in the top ten. This chain links TRBV11-3 with TRBJ2-1; TRBD2 agrees at 10 bases. This TCR was sampled from an adult who received the MenACWY meningococcal vaccine as a control. This sample comprised peripheral blood, obtained 28 days after the second dose of the MenACWY control vaccine. CDR3 bases: TGTGCCAGCAGCCGGGGGGCTAGCGGGAGTGGGAATGAGCAGTTCTTC. Its translation: CASSRGASGSGNEQFF.